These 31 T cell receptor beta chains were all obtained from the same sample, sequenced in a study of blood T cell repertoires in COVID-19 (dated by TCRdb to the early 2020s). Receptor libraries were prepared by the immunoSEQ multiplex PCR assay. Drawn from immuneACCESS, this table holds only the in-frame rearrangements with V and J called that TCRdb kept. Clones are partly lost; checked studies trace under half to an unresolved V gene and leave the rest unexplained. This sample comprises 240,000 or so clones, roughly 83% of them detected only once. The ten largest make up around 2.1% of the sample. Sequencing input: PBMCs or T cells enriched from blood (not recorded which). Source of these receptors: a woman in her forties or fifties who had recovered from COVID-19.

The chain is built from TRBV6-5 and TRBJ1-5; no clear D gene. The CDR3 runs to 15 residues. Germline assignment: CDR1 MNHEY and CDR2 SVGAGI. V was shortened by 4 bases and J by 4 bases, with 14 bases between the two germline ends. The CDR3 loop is CASSSMVSGNQPQHF. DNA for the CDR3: TGTGCCAGCAGTTCGATGGTCTCGGGAAATCAGCCCCAGCATTTT.

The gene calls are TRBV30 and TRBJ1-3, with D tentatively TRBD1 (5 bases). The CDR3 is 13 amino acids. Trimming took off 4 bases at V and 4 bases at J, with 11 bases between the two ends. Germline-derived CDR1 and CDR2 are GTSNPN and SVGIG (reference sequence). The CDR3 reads CAWTQGYGNTIYF. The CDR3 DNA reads TGTGCCTGGACCCAGGGCTACGGAAACACCATATATTTT.

CDR3 coding DNA: TGTGCCAGCAGTCCTTTTCCGGGACAGAGGGGGCATGGCTACACCTTC. As protein: CASSPFPGQRGHGYTF. The chain combines TRBV9 with TRBJ1-2; 7 nucleotides agree with TRBD1. The V segment lost 5 bases and the J segment 6 bases; nucleotides outside the gene matches: 16. The CDR3 runs 16 residues. The germline V gene has CDR1 SGDLS and CDR2 YYNGEE.

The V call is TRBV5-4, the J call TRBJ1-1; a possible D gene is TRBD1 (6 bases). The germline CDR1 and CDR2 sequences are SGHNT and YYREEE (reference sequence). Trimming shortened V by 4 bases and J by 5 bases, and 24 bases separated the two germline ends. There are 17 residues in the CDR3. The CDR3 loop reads CASSPKGGVRASTEAFF. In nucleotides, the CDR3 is TGTGCCAGCAGCCCCAAAGGGGGGGTTCGCGCGAGTACTGAAGCTTTCTTT. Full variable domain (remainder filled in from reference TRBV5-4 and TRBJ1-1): ETGVTQSPTHLIKTRGQQVTLRCSSQSGHNTVSWYQQALGQGPQFIFQYYREEENGRGNFPPRFSGLQFPNYSSELNVNALELDDSALYLCASSPKGGVRASTEAFFGQGTRLTVV.

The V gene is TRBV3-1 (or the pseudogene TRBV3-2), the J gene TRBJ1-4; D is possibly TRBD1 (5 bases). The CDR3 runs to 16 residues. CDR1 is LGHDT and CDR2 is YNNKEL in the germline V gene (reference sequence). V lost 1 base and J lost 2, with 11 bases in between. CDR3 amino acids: CASSQGDRRTNEKLFF. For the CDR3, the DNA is TGTGCCAGCAGCCAAGGAGACAGAAGGACTAATGAAAAACTGTTTTTT.

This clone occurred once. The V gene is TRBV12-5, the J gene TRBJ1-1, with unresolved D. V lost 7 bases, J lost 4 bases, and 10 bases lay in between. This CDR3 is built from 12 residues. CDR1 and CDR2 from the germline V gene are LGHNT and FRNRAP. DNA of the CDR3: TGTGCTAGTGCCCGGGTGGGCACTGAAGCTTTCTTT. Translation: CASARVGTEAFF.

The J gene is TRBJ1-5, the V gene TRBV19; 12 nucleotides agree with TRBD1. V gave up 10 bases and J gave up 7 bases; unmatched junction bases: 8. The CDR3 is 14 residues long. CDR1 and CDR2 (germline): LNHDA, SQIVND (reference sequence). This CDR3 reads CAIGDRGLRQPQHF. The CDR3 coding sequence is TGTGCCATCGGGGACAGGGGGCTCAGGCAGCCCCAGCATTTT.

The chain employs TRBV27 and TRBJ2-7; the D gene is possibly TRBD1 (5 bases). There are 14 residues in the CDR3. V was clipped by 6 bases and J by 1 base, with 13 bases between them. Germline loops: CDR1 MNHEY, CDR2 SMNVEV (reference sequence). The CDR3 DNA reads TGTGCCAGCAGACCCAGGGTAGGGTCCTACGAGCAGTACTTC. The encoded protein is CASRPRVGSYEQYF.

CDR3 amino acids: CASSERGGTDTQYF. The CDR3 DNA reads TGTGCCAGCAGTGAGCGGGGGGGCACAGATACGCAGTATTTT. This chain uses TRBV6-4 with TRBJ2-3; TRBD2 matches 8 bases. CDR1 and CDR2 from the germline V gene are MRHNA and SNTAGT. The CDR3 runs 14 residues. With V trimmed by 3 bases and J by 1 base, 0 bases remained unmatched.

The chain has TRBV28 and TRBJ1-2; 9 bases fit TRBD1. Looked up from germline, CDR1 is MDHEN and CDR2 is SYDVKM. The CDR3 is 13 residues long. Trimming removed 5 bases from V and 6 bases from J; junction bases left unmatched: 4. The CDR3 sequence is CASSLYRGHGYTF. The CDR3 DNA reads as TGTGCCAGCAGTCTATACAGGGGGCATGGCTACACCTTC.

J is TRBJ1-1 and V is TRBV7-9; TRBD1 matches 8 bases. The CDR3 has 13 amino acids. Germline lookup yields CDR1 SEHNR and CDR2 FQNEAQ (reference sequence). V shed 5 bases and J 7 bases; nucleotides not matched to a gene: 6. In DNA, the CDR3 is TGTGCCAGCAGCCGGGGGACAGGCGGTGAAGCTTTCTTT. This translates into CASSRGTGGEAFF.

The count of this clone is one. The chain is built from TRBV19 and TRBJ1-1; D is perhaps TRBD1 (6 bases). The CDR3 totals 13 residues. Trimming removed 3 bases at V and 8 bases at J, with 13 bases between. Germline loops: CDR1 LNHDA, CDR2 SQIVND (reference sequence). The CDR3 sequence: CASSIEGVREAFF. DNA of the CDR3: TGTGCCAGTAGTATTGAGGGGGTACGGGAAGCTTTCTTT.

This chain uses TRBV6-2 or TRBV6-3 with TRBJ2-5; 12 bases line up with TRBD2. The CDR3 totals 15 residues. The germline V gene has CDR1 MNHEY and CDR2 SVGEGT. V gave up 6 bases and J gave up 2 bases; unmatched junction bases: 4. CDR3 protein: CASSAGLAGQETQYF. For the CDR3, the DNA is TGTGCCAGCAGCGCAGGACTAGCGGGACAAGAGACCCAGTACTTC.

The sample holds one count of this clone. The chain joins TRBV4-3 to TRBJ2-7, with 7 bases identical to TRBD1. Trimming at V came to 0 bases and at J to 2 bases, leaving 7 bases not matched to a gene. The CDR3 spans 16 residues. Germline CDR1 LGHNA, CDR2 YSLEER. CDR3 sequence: CASSQDGAGTAYEQYF. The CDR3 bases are TGCGCCAGCAGCCAAGATGGCGCAGGGACAGCCTACGAGCAGTACTTC.

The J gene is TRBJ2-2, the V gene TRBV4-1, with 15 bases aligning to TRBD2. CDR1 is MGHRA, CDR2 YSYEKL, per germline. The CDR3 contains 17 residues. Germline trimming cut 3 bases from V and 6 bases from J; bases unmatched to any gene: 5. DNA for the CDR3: TGCGCCAGCAGCCATTTGGGACTAGCGGGAGGCGCCGGGGAGCTGTTTTTT. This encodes CASSHLGLAGGAGELFF.

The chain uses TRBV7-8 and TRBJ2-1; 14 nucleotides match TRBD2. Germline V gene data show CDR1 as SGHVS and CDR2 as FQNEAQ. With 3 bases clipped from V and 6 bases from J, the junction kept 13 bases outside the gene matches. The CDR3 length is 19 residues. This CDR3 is CASSFRRTSGRYGGNEQFF. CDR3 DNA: TGTGCCAGCAGCTTTCGCAGGACTAGCGGGAGGTATGGCGGCAATGAGCAGTTCTTC.

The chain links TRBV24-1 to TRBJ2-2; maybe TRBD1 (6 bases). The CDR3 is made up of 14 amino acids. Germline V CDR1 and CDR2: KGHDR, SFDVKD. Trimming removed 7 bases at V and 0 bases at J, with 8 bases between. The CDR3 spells CATRGTTNTGELFF. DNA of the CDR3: TGTGCCACCAGGGGGACAACGAACACCGGGGAGCTGTTTTTT.

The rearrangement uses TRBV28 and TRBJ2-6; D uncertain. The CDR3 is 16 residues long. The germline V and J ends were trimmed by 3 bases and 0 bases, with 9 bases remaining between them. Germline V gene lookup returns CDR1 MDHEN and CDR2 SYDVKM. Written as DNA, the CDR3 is TGTGCCAGCAGTTTCAACAGTGCCTCTGGGGCCAACGTCCTGACTTTC. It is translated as CASSFNSASGANVLTF. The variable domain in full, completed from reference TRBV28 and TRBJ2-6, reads DVKVTQSSRYLVKRTGEKVFLECVQDMDHENMFWYRQDPGLGLRLIYFSYDVKMKEKGDIPEGYSVSREKKERFSLILESASTNQTSMYLCASSFNSASGANVLTFGAGSRLTVL.

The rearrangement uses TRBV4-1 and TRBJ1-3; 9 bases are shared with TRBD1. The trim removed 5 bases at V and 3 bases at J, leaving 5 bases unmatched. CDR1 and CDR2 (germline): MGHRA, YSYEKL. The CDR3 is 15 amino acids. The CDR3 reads CASSARTGDGNTIYF. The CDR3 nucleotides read TGCGCCAGCAGCGCCCGGACAGGGGATGGAAACACCATATATTTT.

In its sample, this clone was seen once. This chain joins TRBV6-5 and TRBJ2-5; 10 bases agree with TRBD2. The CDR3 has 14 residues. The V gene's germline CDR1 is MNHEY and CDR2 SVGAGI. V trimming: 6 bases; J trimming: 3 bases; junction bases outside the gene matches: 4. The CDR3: CASRFGTSEETQYF. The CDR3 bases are TGTGCCAGCAGGTTTGGGACTAGCGAAGAGACCCAGTACTTC.

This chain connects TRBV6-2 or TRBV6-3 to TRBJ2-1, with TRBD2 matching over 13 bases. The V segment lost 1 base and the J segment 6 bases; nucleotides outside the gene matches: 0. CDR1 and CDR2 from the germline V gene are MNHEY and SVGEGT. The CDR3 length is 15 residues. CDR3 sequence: CASSYWTSGSNEQFF. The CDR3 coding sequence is TGTGCCAGCAGTTACTGGACTAGCGGGAGCAATGAGCAGTTCTTC.

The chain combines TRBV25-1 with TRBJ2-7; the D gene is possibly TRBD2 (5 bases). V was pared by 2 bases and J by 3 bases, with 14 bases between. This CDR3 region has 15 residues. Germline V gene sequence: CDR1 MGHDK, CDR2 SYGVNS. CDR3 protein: CASSEPSDGVYEQYF. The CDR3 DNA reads TGTGCCAGCAGTGAACCCTCCGACGGGGTCTACGAGCAGTACTTC.

The chain's CDR3 is CASSKPGQTYEQYF. The CDR3 DNA reads TGTGCCAGCAGCAAGCCGGGACAAACCTACGAGCAGTACTTC. The chain combines TRBV7-8 with TRBJ2-7, with TRBD1 as a possible D gene (6 bases). Germline V gene sequence: CDR1 SGHVS, CDR2 FQNEAQ. The CDR3 runs 14 residues. Trimming took 5 bases from V and 2 from J, leaving 13 bases between them. The entire variable domain, with the rest obtained from reference TRBV7-8 and TRBJ2-7, is as follows: GAGVSQSPRYKVAKRGQDVALRCDPISGHVSLFWYQQALGQGPEFLTYFQNEAQLDKSGLPSDRFFAERPEGSVSTLKIQRTQQEDSAVYLCASSKPGQTYEQYFGPGTRLTVT.

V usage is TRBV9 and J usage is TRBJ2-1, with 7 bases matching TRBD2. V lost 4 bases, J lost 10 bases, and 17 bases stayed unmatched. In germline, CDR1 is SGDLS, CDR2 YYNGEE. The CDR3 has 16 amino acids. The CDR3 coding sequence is TGTGCCAGCAGCCCCTCTGGGGGGGAAACTTTCGGAGAGCAGTTCTTC. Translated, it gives CASSPSGGETFGEQFF.

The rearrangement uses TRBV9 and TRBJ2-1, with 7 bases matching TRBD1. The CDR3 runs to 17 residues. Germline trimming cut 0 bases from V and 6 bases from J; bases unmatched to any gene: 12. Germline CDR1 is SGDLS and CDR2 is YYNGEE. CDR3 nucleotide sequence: TGTGCCAGCAGCGTAGTCCCCAACAGGGGATTTGGCAATGAGCAGTTCTTC. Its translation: CASSVVPNRGFGNEQFF.

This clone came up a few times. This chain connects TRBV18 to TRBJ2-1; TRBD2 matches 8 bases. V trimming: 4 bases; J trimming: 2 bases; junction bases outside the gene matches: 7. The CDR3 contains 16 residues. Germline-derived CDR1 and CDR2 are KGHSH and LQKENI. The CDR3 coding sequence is TGTGCCAGCTCACTCAGTAGCGGGAACCCCTACAATGAGCAGTTCTTC. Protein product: CASSLSSGNPYNEQFF.

The CDR3 region has the DNA TGTGCCTGGAGTAAGACAGGGAGGGGGGAGCTGTTTTTT. This encodes CAWSKTGRGELFF. The rearrangement uses TRBV30 and TRBJ2-2; possibly TRBD1 for D (7 bases). The CDR3 sequence is 13 residues long. Trimming stripped 2 bases from V and 8 bases from J, with 12 bases between. Looked up from germline, CDR1 is GTSNPN and CDR2 is SVGIG (reference sequence).

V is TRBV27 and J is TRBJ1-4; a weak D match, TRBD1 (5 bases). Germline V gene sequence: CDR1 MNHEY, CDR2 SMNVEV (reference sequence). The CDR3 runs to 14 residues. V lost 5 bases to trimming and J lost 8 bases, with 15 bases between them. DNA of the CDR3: TGTGCCAGCAGTCCTGGGGCCTTGGGGGAAAAACTGTTTTTT. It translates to CASSPGALGEKLFF.

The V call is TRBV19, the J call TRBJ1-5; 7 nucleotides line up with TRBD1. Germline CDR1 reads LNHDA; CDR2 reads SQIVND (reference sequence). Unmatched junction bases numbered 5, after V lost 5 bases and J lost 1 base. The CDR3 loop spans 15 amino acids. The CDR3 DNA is TGTGCCAGTAGTGAAGGGGGCACGAGCAATCAGCCCCAGCATTTT. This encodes CASSEGGTSNQPQHF.

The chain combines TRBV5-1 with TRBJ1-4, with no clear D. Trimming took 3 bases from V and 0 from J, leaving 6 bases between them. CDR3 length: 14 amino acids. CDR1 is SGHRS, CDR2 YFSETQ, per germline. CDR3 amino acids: CASSSRSTNEKLFF. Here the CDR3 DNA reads TGCGCCAGCAGCTCCCGGTCAACTAATGAAAAACTGTTTTTT.

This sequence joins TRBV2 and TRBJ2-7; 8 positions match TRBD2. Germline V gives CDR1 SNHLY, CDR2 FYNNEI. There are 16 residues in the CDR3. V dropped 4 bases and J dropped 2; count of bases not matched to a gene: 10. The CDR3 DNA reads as TGTGCCAGCAGTGGACTGCTCGGGAGGGTAACCTACGAGCAGTACTTC. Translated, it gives CASSGLLGRVTYEQYF.